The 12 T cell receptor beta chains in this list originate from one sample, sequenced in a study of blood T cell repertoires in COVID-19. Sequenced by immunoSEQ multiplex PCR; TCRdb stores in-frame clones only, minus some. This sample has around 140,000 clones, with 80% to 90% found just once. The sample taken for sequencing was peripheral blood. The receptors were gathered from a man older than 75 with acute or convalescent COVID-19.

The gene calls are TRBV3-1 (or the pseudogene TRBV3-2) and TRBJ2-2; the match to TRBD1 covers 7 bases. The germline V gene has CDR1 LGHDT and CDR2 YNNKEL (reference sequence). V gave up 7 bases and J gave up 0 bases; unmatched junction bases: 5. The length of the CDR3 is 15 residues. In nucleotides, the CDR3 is TGTGCCAGCAAATTCCAGGGGGCGAACACCGGGGAGCTGTTTTTT. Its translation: CASKFQGANTGELFF.

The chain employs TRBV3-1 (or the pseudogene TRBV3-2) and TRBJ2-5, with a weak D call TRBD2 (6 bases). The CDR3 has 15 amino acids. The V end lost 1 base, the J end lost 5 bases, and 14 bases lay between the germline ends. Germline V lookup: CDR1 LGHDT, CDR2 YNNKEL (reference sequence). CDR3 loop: CASSQVGARGETQYF. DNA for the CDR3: TGTGCCAGCAGCCAAGTCGGTGCCCGGGGGGAGACCCAGTACTTC.

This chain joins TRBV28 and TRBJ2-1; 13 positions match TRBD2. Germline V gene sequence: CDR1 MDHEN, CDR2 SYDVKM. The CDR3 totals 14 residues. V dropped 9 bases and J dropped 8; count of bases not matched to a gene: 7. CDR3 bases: TGTGCCAGTACCGGACTAGCGGGAGTCTATGAGCAGTTCTTC. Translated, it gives CASTGLAGVYEQFF.

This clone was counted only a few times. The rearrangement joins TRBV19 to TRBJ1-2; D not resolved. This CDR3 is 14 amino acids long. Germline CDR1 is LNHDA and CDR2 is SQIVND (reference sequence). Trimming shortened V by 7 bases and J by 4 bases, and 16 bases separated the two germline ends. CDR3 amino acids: CASTPRQDSYGYTF. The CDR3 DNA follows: TGTGCCAGTACCCCCAGACAAGATTCCTATGGCTACACCTTC.

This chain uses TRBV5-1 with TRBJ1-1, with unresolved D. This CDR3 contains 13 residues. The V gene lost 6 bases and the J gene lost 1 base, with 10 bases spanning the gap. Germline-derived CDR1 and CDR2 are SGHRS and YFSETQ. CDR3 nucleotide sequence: TGCGCCAGCACCGAGATCCAGAACACTGAAGCTTTCTTT. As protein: CASTEIQNTEAFF.

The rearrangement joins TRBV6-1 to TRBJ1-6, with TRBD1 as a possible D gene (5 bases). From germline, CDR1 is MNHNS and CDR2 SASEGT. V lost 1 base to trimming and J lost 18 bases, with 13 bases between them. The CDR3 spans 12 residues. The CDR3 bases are TGTGCCAGCAGTGAAGGTAACAGGCGTTGCCACTTT. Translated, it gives CASSEGNRRCHF.

The CDR3 DNA follows: TGTGCCAGCAGCCAAGATCTGTTGAGGAGGAGAGGGTGGAACACTGAAGCTTTCTTT. Its translation is CASSQDLLRRRGWNTEAFF. The chain links TRBV3-1 (or the pseudogene TRBV3-2) to TRBJ1-1; D unclear. Trimming took off 0 bases at V and 1 base at J, with 21 bases between the two ends. Per the germline V gene, CDR1 is LGHDT and CDR2 is YNNKEL (reference sequence). CDR3 length: 19 amino acids.

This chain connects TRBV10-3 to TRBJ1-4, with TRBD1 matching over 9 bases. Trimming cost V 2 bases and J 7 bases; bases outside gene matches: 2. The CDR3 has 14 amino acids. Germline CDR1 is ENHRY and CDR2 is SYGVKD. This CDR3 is CAISEGQGTEKLFF. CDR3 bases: TGTGCCATCAGTGAGGGACAGGGGACTGAAAAACTGTTTTTT.

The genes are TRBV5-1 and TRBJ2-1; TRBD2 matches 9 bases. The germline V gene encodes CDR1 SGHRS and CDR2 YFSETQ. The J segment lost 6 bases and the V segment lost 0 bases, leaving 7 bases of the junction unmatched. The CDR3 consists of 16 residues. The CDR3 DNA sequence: TGCGCCAGCAGCTTGGGTGCGGGAGGGCCGGGCAATGAGCAGTTCTTC. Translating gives CASSLGAGGPGNEQFF. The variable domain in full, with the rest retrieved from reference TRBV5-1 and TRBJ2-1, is KAGVTQTPRYLIKTRGQQVTLSCSPISGHRSVSWYQQTPGQGLQFLFEYFSETQRNKGNFPGRFSGRQFSNSRSEMNVSTLELGDSALYLCASSLGAGGPGNEQFFGPGTRLTVL.

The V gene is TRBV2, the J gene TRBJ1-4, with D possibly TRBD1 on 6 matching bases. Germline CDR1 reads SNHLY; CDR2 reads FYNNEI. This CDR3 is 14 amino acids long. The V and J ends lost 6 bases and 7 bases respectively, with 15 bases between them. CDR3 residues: CASRAVGAGEKLFF. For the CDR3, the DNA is TGTGCCAGCAGAGCCGTGGGGGCCGGTGAAAAACTGTTTTTT. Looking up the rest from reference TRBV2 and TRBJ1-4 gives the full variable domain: EPEVTQTPSHQVTQMGQEVILRCVPISNHLYFYWYRQILGQKVEFLVSFYNNEISEKSEIFDDQFSVERPDGSNFTLKIRSTKLEDSAMYFCASRAVGAGEKLFFGSGTQLSVL.

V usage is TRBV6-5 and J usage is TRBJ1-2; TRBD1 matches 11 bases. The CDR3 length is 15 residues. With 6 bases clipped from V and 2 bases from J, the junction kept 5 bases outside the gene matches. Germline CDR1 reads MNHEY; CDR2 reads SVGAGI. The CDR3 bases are TGTGCCAGCAGCTGGGACAGGGGGAAGAACTATGGCTACACCTTC. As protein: CASSWDRGKNYGYTF.

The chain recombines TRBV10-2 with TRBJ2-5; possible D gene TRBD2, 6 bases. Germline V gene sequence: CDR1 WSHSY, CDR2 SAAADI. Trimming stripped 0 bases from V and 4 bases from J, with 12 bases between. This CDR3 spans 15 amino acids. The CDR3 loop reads CASSESGRRGETQYF. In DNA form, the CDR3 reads TGCGCCAGCAGTGAGTCGGGCAGGAGGGGAGAGACCCAGTACTTC.